A selection of T cell receptor beta chains follows, all from one sample in a study of control samples from healthy donors and cancer patients. Generated by immunoSEQ multiplex PCR, the TCRdb table keeps only in-frame clones and is missing some. Of around 58,000 clones in the sample, 70% to 90% are singletons; the top ten hold roughly 3.8%. Sequencing was carried out using blood. The receptors derive from a man aged 50 to 60 in good health. The CDR3 runs from the conserved cysteine through the conserved F or W. D genes are given only for firm matches. A clone size is listed for some rows: how often the clone was seen (once, few, many), or a class if it is expanded.

CDR3aa	CDR3nt	d_gene	abundance	j_gene	v_gene
CASKGDRDVTTNEKLFF	TGTGCCAGTAAGGGGGACAGGGATGTTACAACTAATGAAAAACTGTTTTTT	TRBD1	-	TRBJ1-4	TRBV19
CASSPGAGTEAFF	TGTGCCAGCAGTCCAGGGGCGGGTACTGAAGCTTTCTTT	-	-	TRBJ1-1	TRBV27
CASSYNRGVGEQYF	TGTGCCAGCAGTTACAACAGGGGAGTAGGGGAGCAGTACTTC	TRBD1	few	TRBJ2-7	TRBV6-6
CASSPRSSETDTQYF	TGTGCCAGCAGCCCGCGGTCAAGCGAGACAGATACGCAGTATTTT	-	-	TRBJ2-3	TRBV7-2
CASSFRDREVEQYF	TGTGCCAGCAGCTTCCGGGACAGGGAAGTCGAGCAGTACTTC	TRBD1	-	TRBJ2-7	TRBV11-3
CASSPRGTEAFF	TGTGCCAGCAGCCCCAGGGGAACTGAAGCTTTCTTT	-	once	TRBJ1-1	TRBV7-9
CASSVGGRGQNTEAFF	TGTGCCAGCAGCGTGGGAGGGAGGGGACAGAACACTGAAGCTTTCTTT	-	-	TRBJ1-1	TRBV9
CATSRADREYADTQYF	TGTGCCACCAGCAGAGCGGACAGGGAATACGCAGATACGCAGTATTTT	TRBD1	-	TRBJ2-3	TRBV15
CASSRDTGNEKLFF	TGTGCCAGCAGCCGCGACACCGGAAATGAAAAACTGTTTTTT	-	-	TRBJ1-4	TRBV7-2
CASSGDGYEQYF	TGTGCCAGCAGCGGCGACGGATACGAGCAGTACTTC	-	-	TRBJ2-7	TRBV9
CASSEGRGPSSYNEQFF	TGTGCCAGCAGTGAAGGGAGGGGTCCGAGCTCCTACAATGAGCAGTTCTTC	TRBD2	-	TRBJ2-1	TRBV25-1
CASSIGRAMNTEAFF	TGTGCCAGTAGTATAGGAAGGGCGATGAACACTGAAGCTTTCTTT	-	-	TRBJ1-1	TRBV19
CASSLTRDRPGYGYTF	TGTGCCAGCAGTCTTACTCGGGACAGACCGGGCTATGGCTACACCTTC	TRBD1	once	TRBJ1-2	TRBV6-2/TRBV6-3
CASATGPNEKLFF	TGTGCTAGTGCGACAGGACCTAATGAAAAACTGTTTTTT	-	once	TRBJ1-4	TRBV12-5
CASSPSFSYNEQFF	TGTGCCAGTAGTCCGAGTTTCAGCTACAATGAGCAGTTCTTC	-	-	TRBJ2-1	TRBV19
CASSLRRVASIYGDEQFF	TGTGCCAGCAGCTTAAGGAGGGTAGCATCGATTTATGGAGATGAGCAGTTCTTC	-	-	TRBJ2-1	TRBV7-3
CASSFFRDTEAFF	TGTGCCAGCAGCTTTTTCAGGGACACTGAAGCTTTCTTT	-	-	TRBJ1-1	TRBV11-2
CASSLLGQGNTGELFF	TGTGCCAGCAGCTTATTGGGACAGGGGAACACCGGGGAGCTGTTTTTT	TRBD1	-	TRBJ2-2	TRBV11-2
CASSVRQGVDQPQHF	TGTGCCAGCTCGGTAAGACAGGGGGTCGATCAGCCCCAGCATTTT	TRBD1	-	TRBJ1-5	TRBV18
CASSQAQGPFEQYF	TGCGCCAGCAGCCAAGCACAGGGACCCTTCGAGCAGTACTTC	-	few	TRBJ2-7	TRBV4-3
CANFASHTGVDLGEQFF	TGTGCCAACTTCGCCTCCCACACAGGAGTTGACTTGGGTGAGCAGTTCTTC	-	-	TRBJ2-1	TRBV10-3
CASSLGESTGELFF	TGTGCTAGCAGCCTGGGCGAGTCCACCGGGGAGCTGTTTTTT	-	-	TRBJ2-2	TRBV7-7
CASSQRDREAFF	TGTGCCAGCAGCCAGAGGGACCGCGAAGCTTTCTTT	-	-	TRBJ1-1	TRBV3-1/TRBV3-2
CASSLAYLGELFF	TGTGCCAGCAGTTTAGCCTATCTCGGGGAGCTGTTTTTT	-	-	TRBJ2-2	TRBV28
CASSPLEQGLTDTQYF	TGTGCCAGCTCACCACTGGAACAGGGCCTCACAGATACGCAGTATTTT	-	-	TRBJ2-3	TRBV18
CASSPLTGADTQYF	TGTGCCAGCAGCCCCTTGACAGGAGCAGATACGCAGTATTTT	-	-	TRBJ2-3	TRBV14